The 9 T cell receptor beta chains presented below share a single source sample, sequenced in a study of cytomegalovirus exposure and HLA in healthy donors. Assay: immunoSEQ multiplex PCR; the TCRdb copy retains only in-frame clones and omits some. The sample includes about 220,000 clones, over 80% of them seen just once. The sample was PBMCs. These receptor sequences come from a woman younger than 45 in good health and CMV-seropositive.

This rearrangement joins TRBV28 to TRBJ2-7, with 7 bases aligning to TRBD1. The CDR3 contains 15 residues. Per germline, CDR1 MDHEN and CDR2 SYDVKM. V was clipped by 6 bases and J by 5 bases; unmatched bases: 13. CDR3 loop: CASSYGRQGTDEQYF. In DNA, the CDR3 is TGTGCCAGCAGCTATGGGAGACAGGGAACGGACGAGCAGTACTTC. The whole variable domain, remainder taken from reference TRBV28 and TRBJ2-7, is DVKVTQSSRYLVKRTGEKVFLECVQDMDHENMFWYRQDPGLGLRLIYFSYDVKMKEKGDIPEGYSVSREKKERFSLILESASTNQTSMYLCASSYGRQGTDEQYFGPGTRLTVT.

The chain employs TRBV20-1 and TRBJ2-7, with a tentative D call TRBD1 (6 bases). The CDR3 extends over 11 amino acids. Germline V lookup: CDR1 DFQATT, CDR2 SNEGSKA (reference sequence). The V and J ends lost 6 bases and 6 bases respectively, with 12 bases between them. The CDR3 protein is CSATTGIEQYF. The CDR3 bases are TGCAGTGCCACCACAGGGATCGAGCAGTACTTC.

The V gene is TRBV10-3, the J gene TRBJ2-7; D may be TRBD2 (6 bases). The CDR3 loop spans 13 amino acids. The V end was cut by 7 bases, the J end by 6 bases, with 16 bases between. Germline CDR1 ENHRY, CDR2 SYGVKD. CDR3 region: CAITSLQGGEQYF. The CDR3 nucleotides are TGTGCCATCACCAGCCTCCAGGGAGGCGAGCAGTACTTC.

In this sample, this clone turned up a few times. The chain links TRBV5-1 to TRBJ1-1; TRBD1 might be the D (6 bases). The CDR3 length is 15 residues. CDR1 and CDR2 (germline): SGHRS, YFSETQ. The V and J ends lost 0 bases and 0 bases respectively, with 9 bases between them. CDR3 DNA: TGCGCCAGCAGCTTGGAGGGGGGCATGAACACTGAAGCTTTCTTT. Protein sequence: CASSLEGGMNTEAFF.

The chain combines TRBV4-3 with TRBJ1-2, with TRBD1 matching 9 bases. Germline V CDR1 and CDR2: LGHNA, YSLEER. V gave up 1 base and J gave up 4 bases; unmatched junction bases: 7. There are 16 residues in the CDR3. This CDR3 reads CASSQVIWDRAYGYTF. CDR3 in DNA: TGCGCCAGCAGCCAAGTTATTTGGGACAGGGCCTATGGCTACACCTTC.

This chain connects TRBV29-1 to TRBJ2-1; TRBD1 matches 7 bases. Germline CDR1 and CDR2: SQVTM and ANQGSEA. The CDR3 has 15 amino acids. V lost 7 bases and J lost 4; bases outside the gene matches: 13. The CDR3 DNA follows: TGCAGCGCCCGGAGGACAGGAAAGAGATACAATGAGCAGTTCTTC. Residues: CSARRTGKRYNEQFF.

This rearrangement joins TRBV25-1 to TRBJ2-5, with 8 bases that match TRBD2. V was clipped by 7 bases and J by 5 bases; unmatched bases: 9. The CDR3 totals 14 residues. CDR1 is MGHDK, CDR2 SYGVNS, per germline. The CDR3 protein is CASNAGGEDETQYF. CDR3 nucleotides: TGTGCCAGCAACGCGGGAGGAGAGGACGAGACCCAGTACTTC.

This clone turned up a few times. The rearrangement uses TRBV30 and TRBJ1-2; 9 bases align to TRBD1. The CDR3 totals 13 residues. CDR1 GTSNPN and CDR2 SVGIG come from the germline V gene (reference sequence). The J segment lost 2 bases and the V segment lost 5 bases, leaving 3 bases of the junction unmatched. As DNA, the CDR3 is TGTGCCTGGCCCGGGACAGGGAACTATGGCTACACCTTC. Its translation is CAWPGTGNYGYTF. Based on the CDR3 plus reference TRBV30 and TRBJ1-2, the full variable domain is SQTIHQWPATLVQPVGSPLSLECTVEGTSNPNLYWYRQAAGRGLQLLFYSVGIGQISSEVPQNLSASRPQDRQFILSSKKLLLSDSGFYLCAWPGTGNYGYTFGSGTRLTVV.

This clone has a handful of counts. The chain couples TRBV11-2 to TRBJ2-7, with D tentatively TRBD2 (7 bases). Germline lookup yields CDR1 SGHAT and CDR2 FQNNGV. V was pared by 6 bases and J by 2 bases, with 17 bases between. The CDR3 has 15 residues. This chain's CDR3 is CASSRKREGAYEQYF. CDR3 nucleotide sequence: TGTGCCAGCAGTAGAAAGAGGGAGGGGGCCTACGAGCAGTACTTC.